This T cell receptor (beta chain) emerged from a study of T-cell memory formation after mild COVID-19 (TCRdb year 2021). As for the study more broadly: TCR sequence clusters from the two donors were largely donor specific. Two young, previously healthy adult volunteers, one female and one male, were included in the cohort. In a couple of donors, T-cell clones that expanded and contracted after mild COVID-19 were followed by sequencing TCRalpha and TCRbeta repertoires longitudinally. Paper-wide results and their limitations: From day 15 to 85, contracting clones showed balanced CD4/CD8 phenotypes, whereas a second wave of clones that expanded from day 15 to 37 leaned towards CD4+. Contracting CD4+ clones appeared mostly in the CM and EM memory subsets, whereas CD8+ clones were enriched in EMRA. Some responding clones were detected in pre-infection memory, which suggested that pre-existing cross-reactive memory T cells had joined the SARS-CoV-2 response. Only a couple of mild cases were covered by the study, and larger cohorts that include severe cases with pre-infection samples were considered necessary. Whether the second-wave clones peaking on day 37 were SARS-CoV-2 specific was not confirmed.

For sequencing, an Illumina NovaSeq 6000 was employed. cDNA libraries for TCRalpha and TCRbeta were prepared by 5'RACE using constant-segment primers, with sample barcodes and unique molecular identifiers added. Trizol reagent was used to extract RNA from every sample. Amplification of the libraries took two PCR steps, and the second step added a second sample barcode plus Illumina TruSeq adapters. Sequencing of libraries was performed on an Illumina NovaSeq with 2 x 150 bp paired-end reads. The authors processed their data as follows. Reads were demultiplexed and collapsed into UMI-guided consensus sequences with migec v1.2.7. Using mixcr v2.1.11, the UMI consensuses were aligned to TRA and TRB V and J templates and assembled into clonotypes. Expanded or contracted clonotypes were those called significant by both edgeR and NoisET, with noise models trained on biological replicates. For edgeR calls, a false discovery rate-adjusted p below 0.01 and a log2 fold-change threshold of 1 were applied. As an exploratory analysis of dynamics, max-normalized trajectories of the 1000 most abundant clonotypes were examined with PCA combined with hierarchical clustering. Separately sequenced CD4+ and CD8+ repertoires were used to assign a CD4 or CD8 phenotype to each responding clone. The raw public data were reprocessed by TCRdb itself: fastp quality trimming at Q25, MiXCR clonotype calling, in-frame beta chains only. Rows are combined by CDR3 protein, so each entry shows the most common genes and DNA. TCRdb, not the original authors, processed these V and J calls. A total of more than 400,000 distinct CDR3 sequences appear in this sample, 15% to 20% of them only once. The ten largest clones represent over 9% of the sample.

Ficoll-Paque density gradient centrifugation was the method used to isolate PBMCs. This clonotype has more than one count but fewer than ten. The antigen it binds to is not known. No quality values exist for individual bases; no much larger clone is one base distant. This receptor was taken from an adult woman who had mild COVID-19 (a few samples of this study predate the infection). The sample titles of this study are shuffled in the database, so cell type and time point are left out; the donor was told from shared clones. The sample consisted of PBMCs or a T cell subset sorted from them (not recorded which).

The bases are TGTGCCAGCAGCTTCGCCGAAAACTTTAACTATGGCTACACCTTC. Its translation reads: CASSFAENFNYGYTF. The chain joins TRBV7-9 to TRBJ1-2; a confident D gene designation cannot be given. The CDR3, cysteine through phenylalanine, is 15 amino acids long. Only the CDR3 DNA is retained, 45 bases long and in frame from the first base. Per the germline V gene (reference sequence), SEHNR is the CDR1 and FQNEAQ is the CDR2. V loses 3 bases of germline sequence and J loses 1 base, and the interval between the two ends is 12 bases.